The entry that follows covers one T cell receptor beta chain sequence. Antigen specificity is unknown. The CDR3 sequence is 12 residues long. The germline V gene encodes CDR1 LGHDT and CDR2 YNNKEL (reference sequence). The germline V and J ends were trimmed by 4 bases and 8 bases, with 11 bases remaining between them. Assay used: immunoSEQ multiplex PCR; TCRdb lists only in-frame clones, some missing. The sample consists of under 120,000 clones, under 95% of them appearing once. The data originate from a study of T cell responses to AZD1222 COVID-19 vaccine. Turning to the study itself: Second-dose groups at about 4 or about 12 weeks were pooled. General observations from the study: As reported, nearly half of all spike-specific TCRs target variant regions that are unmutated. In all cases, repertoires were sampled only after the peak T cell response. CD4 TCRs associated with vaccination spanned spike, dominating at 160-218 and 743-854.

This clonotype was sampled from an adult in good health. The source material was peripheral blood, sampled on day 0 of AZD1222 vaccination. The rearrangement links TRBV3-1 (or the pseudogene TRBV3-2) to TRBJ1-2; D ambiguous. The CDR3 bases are TGTGCCAGCAGCCGGGATTGGGGAGGCTACACCTTC. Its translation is CASSRDWGGYTF.